Following are 23 T cell receptor beta chains from one sample sequenced in a study of cytomegalovirus exposure and HLA in healthy donors. Primers: 60 Vbeta forward and 13 Jbeta reverse. Assay used: immunoSEQ multiplex PCR; TCRdb lists only in-frame clones, some missing. In the table there are 100,000 to 150,000 clones, roughly 78% of which are singletons. The sample was PBMCs. These receptor sequences come from a man younger than 40 in good health and CMV-seronegative.

This chain joins TRBV6-5 and TRBJ2-5; D is ambiguous. V dropped 0 bases and J dropped 4 bases, with 9 bases sitting between them. Germline loops: CDR1 MNHEY, CDR2 SVGAGI. This CDR3 comprises 14 residues. The CDR3 protein is CASSYSSVRETQYF. The CDR3 DNA is TGTGCCAGCAGTTACTCTTCCGTGCGAGAGACCCAGTACTTC.

The CDR3 nucleotides read TGTGCCAGCAGCTTGGTAGTGGCTAGCGGGCATGAGACCCAGTACTTC. Translation gives CASSLVVASGHETQYF. The rearrangement joins TRBV5-4 to TRBJ2-5, with 8 bases lining up with TRBD2. Germline trimming cut 0 bases from V and 5 bases from J; bases unmatched to any gene: 9. This CDR3 spans 16 amino acids. Germline CDR1 SGHNT, CDR2 YYREEE (reference sequence).

The V call is TRBV19, the J call TRBJ1-2; 8 positions match TRBD1. V shed 4 bases and J 4 bases; nucleotides not matched to a gene: 5. Germline V lookup: CDR1 LNHDA, CDR2 SQIVND (reference sequence). The CDR3 spans 14 residues. In DNA, the CDR3 is TGTGCCAGTAGTACGAACGACAGGGGCTATGGCTACACCTTC. This codes for CASSTNDRGYGYTF.

The chain uses TRBV5-1 and TRBJ2-7; no clear D. This CDR3 is built from 13 residues. Looked up from germline, CDR1 is SGHRS and CDR2 is YFSETQ. The germline V and J ends were trimmed by 2 bases and 0 bases, with 6 bases remaining between them. CDR3 sequence: CASSFTGSYEQYF. In DNA, the CDR3 is TGCGCCAGCAGCTTCACGGGCTCCTACGAGCAGTACTTC.

The rearrangement links TRBV23-1 to TRBJ1-3; D remains ambiguous. TRBV23-1 counts as an open reading frame of uncertain function. Trimming shortened V by 11 bases and J by 4 bases, and 18 bases separated the two germline ends. CDR3 length equals 14 residues. This CDR3 reads CAVPPVGHGNTIYF. Here the CDR3 DNA reads TGCGCCGTACCCCCGGTTGGGCACGGAAACACCATATATTTT.

The CDR3 region is CASSYGLAGLNEQFF. CDR3 coding DNA: TGTGCCAGCAGCTACGGACTAGCGGGGTTGAATGAGCAGTTCTTC. This rearrangement joins TRBV11-3 to TRBJ2-1, with 12 bases aligning to TRBD2. The CDR3 contains 15 residues. Germline CDR1 reads SGHNT; CDR2 reads YENEEA. After removal of 4 bases from V and 7 bases from J, the junction contained 5 bases not matched to a gene.

This clone occurred a few times. V gene TRBV18 combines with J gene TRBJ2-3; no firm D call. The CDR3 consists of 14 residues. The V end was cut by 6 bases, the J end by 4 bases, with 14 bases between. Germline V gene sequence: CDR1 KGHSH, CDR2 LQKENI. The CDR3 DNA reads TGTGCCAGCTCGGCCCAGACAATGGCAGATACGCAGTATTTT. Its translation: CASSAQTMADTQYF.

DNA for the CDR3: TGTGCCAGCAGTAGTCAGGGTGAAGGTTACGAGCAGTACTTC. Translated, it gives CASSSQGEGYEQYF. J is TRBJ2-7 and V is TRBV2, with D perhaps TRBD1 (5 bases). The V gene lost 5 bases and the J gene lost 4 bases, with 15 bases spanning the gap. This CDR3 comprises 14 residues. The V gene's germline CDR1 is SNHLY and CDR2 FYNNEI.

V and J are TRBV4-3 and TRBJ2-3, with 9 bases lining up with TRBD2. Looked up from germline, CDR1 is LGHNA and CDR2 is YSLEER. The CDR3 totals 16 residues. The ends lost 5 bases at V and 0 bases at J; junction bases unmatched: 6. The CDR3 reads CASSSGSGGSTDTQYF. In DNA form, the CDR3 reads TGCGCCAGCAGCTCAGGCAGCGGGGGGAGCACAGATACGCAGTATTTT.

V is TRBV19 and J is TRBJ2-1, with 7 bases aligning to TRBD2. The V and J ends lost 1 base and 4 bases, in that order; junction bases with no gene match: 10. CDR1 and CDR2 (germline): LNHDA, SQIVND (reference sequence). There are 17 residues in the CDR3. The CDR3 sequence is CASSIGPTGTTYNEQFF. CDR3 in DNA: TGTGCCAGTAGTATAGGCCCAACCGGGACTACGTACAATGAGCAGTTCTTC. The full variable domain, its missing parts supplied by reference TRBV19 and TRBJ2-1, is DGGITQSPKYLFRKEGQNVTLSCEQNLNHDAMYWYRQDPGQGLRLIYYSQIVNDFQKGDIAEGYSVSREKKESFPLTVTSAQKNPTAFYLCASSIGPTGTTYNEQFFGPGTRLTVL.

CDR3 coding DNA: TGTGCCAGCAGCGTAGGACACGTTCCCACAGATACGCAGTATTTT. Amino acids: CASSVGHVPTDTQYF. V and J are TRBV9 and TRBJ2-3, with D unresolved. CDR1 SGDLS and CDR2 YYNGEE come from the germline V gene. Trimming shortened V by 0 bases and J by 2 bases, and 10 bases separated the two germline ends. The length of the CDR3 is 15 residues.

The J gene is TRBJ1-2, the V gene TRBV18; 10 bases are a match to TRBD1. V shed 5 bases, J shed 8 bases, and the junction held 11 bases outside the gene matches. The CDR3 sequence is 15 residues long. CDR1 is KGHSH and CDR2 is LQKENI in the germline V gene. In DNA, the CDR3 is TGTGCCAGCTCAGCTGCGACAGGGGGCGTGTTGGGCTACACCTTC. It is translated as CASSAATGGVLGYTF.

The chain couples TRBV2 to TRBJ2-1; 11 bases line up with TRBD2. Per the germline V gene, CDR1 is SNHLY and CDR2 is FYNNEI. J lost 1 base, V lost 6 bases, and 5 bases had no gene match. The CDR3 consists of 16 residues. The CDR3 DNA reads as TGTGCCAGCAGCAGACTAGCGGGGTTTTCCTACAATGAGCAGTTCTTC. Amino acid sequence: CASSRLAGFSYNEQFF.

V and J are TRBV7-9 and TRBJ2-7; tentatively, D is TRBD1 (5 bases). The ends were cut back, 3 bases at V and 0 bases at J, with 24 bases in the middle. The CDR3 loop spans 19 amino acids. Germline loops: CDR1 SEHNR, CDR2 FQNEAQ (reference sequence). CDR3 in amino acids: CASSLVGEIWRDSSYEQYF. The CDR3 DNA is TGTGCCAGCAGCTTGGTTGGGGAAATCTGGCGCGACAGCTCCTACGAGCAGTACTTC.

The V and J genes are TRBV30 and TRBJ1-6; D ambiguous. Trimming removed 1 base from V and 4 bases from J, with 14 bases in between. Germline V lookup: CDR1 GTSNPN, CDR2 SVGIG (reference sequence). This CDR3 has 16 residues. Here the CDR3 DNA reads TGTGCCTGGAGTGGAGGTGACGGGAATTATAATTCACCCCTCCACTTT. Amino acids: CAWSGGDGNYNSPLHF.

The gene calls are TRBV5-6 and TRBJ1-2, with 9 bases matching TRBD1. The CDR3 consists of 15 residues. The J segment lost 3 bases and the V segment lost 2 bases, leaving 5 bases of the junction unmatched. Germline V CDR1 and CDR2: SGHDT, YYEEEE. The CDR3 sequence is CASSFRDRDYYGYTF. The CDR3 nucleotides are TGTGCCAGCAGCTTCCGGGACAGGGATTACTATGGCTACACCTTC.

V and J are TRBV2 and TRBJ2-3, with unresolved D. Germline V gene sequence: CDR1 SNHLY, CDR2 FYNNEI. The CDR3 spans 16 residues. V was shortened by 6 bases and J by 0 bases, with 16 bases between the two germline ends. CDR3 sequence: CASRNNAGTSTDTQYF. The CDR3 nucleotides are TGTGCCAGCAGAAACAACGCAGGAACTAGCACAGATACGCAGTATTTT.

This sequence joins TRBV4-1 and TRBJ1-2; no reliable D call. CDR1 is MGHRA and CDR2 is YSYEKL in the germline V gene. The CDR3 covers 15 residues. The ends were cut back, 3 bases at V and 3 bases at J, with 14 bases in the middle. DNA for the CDR3: TGCGCCAGCAGCCAGGAGGCGGCGGGATACTATGGCTACACCTTC. Encoded protein: CASSQEAAGYYGYTF.

This clone was counted only a few times. This rearrangement joins TRBV4-2 to TRBJ1-1; D is ambiguous. V dropped 5 bases and J dropped 1 base, with 8 bases sitting between them. CDR1 is LGHNA, CDR2 YNFKEQ, per germline. There are 13 residues in the CDR3. CDR3 amino acids: CASSGQANTEAFF. Written as DNA, the CDR3 is TGTGCCAGCAGCGGGCAGGCGAACACTGAAGCTTTCTTT.

This clone was seen more than once but under ten times. The chain joins TRBV27 to TRBJ2-3, with 7 bases that match TRBD2. The V segment lost 3 bases and the J segment 2 bases; nucleotides outside the gene matches: 8. CDR1 is MNHEY, CDR2 SMNVEV, per germline (reference sequence). CDR3 length: 16 residues. CDR3 DNA sequence: TGTGCCAGCAGTTTCCGAAGCGGGGCGATCACAGATACGCAGTATTTT. Translating it yields CASSFRSGAITDTQYF.

This chain links TRBV10-3 with TRBJ2-3, with D uncertain. V lost 8 bases and J lost 2, with 11 bases in between. CDR3 length: 13 residues. Looked up from germline, CDR1 is ENHRY and CDR2 is SYGVKD. In DNA form, the CDR3 reads TGTGCCATCGCCGCCAGAAACACAGATACGCAGTATTTT. It encodes CAIAARNTDTQYF.

The genes are TRBV19 and TRBJ1-2; D is possibly TRBD1 (5 bases). This CDR3 has 16 amino acids. V lost 5 bases and J 4 bases, leaving 20 bases between the germline ends. Germline V CDR1 and CDR2: LNHDA, SQIVND (reference sequence). In DNA, the CDR3 is TGTGCCAGTAGTCACAGGTTCGAGCTCCTAGGCTATGGCTACACCTTC. Encoded protein: CASSHRFELLGYGYTF.

This sequence joins TRBV19 and TRBJ2-4, with D possibly matching TRBD1 (5 bases). There are 12 residues in the CDR3. Germline V gene sequence: CDR1 LNHDA, CDR2 SQIVND (reference sequence). The V gene lost 5 bases and the J gene lost 15 bases, with 17 bases spanning the gap. The CDR3 coding sequence is TGTGCCAGTAGTCACGTCCCAGGGTTCCCGTACTTC. Residues: CASSHVPGFPYF.